The sequence of this T cell receptor (beta chain) was determined in a study of Ad26.COV2.S vaccination and SARS-CoV-2 variants. The table came from immunoSEQ multiplex PCR; TCRdb's copy has only in-frame clones and leaves some out. The table records 300,000 to 350,000 clones, about nine tenths of them present only once. This sample's treatment: 15 to 20 received Ad26.COV2.S at low or high dose, single or two shots; several received placebo; per-sample allocation not given. Day 63 after the first injection of vaccine or placebo was the sampling time. This CDR3 spans 14 amino acids. V lost 4 bases, J lost 5 bases, and 14 bases lay in between. Germline V CDR1 and CDR2: SGHNT, YYREEE (reference sequence).

This chain uses TRBV5-4 with TRBJ2-3; maybe TRBD2 (5 bases). The sequence came from a person aged 18-60 years who received the Ad26.COV2.S COVID-19 vaccine or a placebo. The sample consisted of peripheral blood, taken in a trial of Ad26.COV2.S vaccine versus placebo. The CDR3 reads CASSAPPLGDTQYF. CDR3 in DNA: TGTGCCAGCAGCGCGCCCCCACTAGGAGATACGCAGTATTTT.